The 28 T cell receptor beta chains below all came from one sample that was sequenced in a study of T cell responses to AZD1222 COVID-19 vaccine. Generated by immunoSEQ multiplex PCR, the TCRdb table keeps only in-frame clones and is missing some. The sample consists of approximately 130,000 clones, 88% of them appearing once. The sequencing here drew on peripheral blood, taken 28 days after the second AZD1222 dose. The source of these receptors is an adult who received the AZD1222 COVID-19 vaccine.

The rearrangement joins TRBV6-6 to TRBJ2-7; possible D gene TRBD1, 6 bases. Trimming cost V 8 bases and J 2 bases, with 16 bases left between them. CDR3 length: 14 amino acids. Germline V lookup: CDR1 MNHNY, CDR2 SVGAGI (reference sequence). CDR3: CASRRDNNAYEQYF. The CDR3 bases are TGTGCCAGCCGTCGGGACAATAATGCCTACGAGCAGTACTTC.

The chain couples TRBV12-3 or TRBV12-4 to TRBJ2-7; D perhaps matches TRBD1 (5 bases). The V gene lost 6 bases and the J gene lost 5 bases, with 14 bases spanning the gap. The CDR3 runs 13 residues. The CDR3 sequence: CASRIGQGNEQYF. CDR3 nucleotides: TGTGCCAGCAGGATCGGGCAGGGAAACGAGCAGTACTTC.

The chain employs TRBV5-1 and TRBJ1-3, with D maybe TRBD1 (5 bases). With 4 bases removed from V and 8 bases from J, the gap between germline ends came to 16 bases. The germline CDR1 and CDR2 sequences are SGHRS and YFSETQ. The CDR3 consists of 14 residues. CDR3 protein: CASSAGTPGDTIYF. The CDR3, as DNA: TGCGCCAGCAGCGCCGGGACCCCCGGCGACACCATATATTTT.

The V call is TRBV4-2, the J call TRBJ1-5; TRBD1 might be the D (5 bases). The V gene lost 1 base and the J gene lost 1 base, with 11 bases spanning the gap. CDR1 is LGHNA, CDR2 YNFKEQ, per germline. This CDR3 has 16 amino acids. CDR3 sequence: CASSQVGGESNQPQHF. As DNA, the CDR3 is TGTGCCAGCAGCCAAGTGGGGGGAGAAAGCAATCAGCCCCAGCATTTT.

The genes are TRBV5-5 and TRBJ2-1; D possibly uses TRBD1 or TRBD2 (6 bases each). Germline CDR1 is SGHKS and CDR2 is YYEKEE (reference sequence). The ends were cut back, 4 bases at V and 2 bases at J, with 13 bases in the middle. CDR3 length: 15 residues. DNA for the CDR3: TGTGCCAGCAGCCAACGCGGGGACACCTACAATGAGCAGTTCTTC. This codes for CASSQRGDTYNEQFF.

The chain couples TRBV11-3 to TRBJ2-3, with D possibly called TRBD1 or TRBD2 (5 bases each). The germline gives CDR1 SGHNT, CDR2 YENEEA. The CDR3 sequence is 14 residues long. Trimming removed 4 bases from V and 2 bases from J, with 10 bases in between. The CDR3 nucleotides are TGTGCCAGCAGCTCGGGACCTAACACAGATACGCAGTATTTT. The encoded protein is CASSSGPNTDTQYF.

The gene calls are TRBV5-1 and TRBJ1-1, with unresolved D. Germline V gene data show CDR1 as SGHRS and CDR2 as YFSETQ. The CDR3 has 14 amino acids. Trimming left V 5 bases short and J 0 bases short, with 11 bases between. For the CDR3, the DNA is TGCGCCAGCAGGACGGCAGTAATGAACACTGAAGCTTTCTTT. Protein sequence: CASRTAVMNTEAFF. Combining the CDR3 with reference TRBV5-1 and TRBJ1-1 gives the whole variable domain KAGVTQTPRYLIKTRGQQVTLSCSPISGHRSVSWYQQTPGQGLQFLFEYFSETQRNKGNFPGRFSGRQFSNSRSEMNVSTLELGDSALYLCASRTAVMNTEAFFGQGTRLTVV.

The chain employs TRBV30 and TRBJ1-2; no reliable D call. The CDR3 runs 14 residues. The V gene lost 8 bases and the J gene lost 7 bases, with 23 bases spanning the gap. Germline V lookup: CDR1 GTSNPN, CDR2 SVGIG (reference sequence). Written as DNA, the CDR3 is TGTGCCCGTTCACCGGGCCATCCATCGGCTGGCTACACCTTC. This gives the protein CARSPGHPSAGYTF.

The rearrangement uses TRBV6-2 or TRBV6-3 and TRBJ2-7, with 8 bases identical to TRBD1. The CDR3 runs to 15 residues. Germline V gene data show CDR1 as MNHEY and CDR2 as SVGEGT. J lost 2 bases, V lost 2 bases, and 5 bases had no gene match. The CDR3 here is CASSYLRTGPYEQYF. As DNA, the CDR3 is TGTGCCAGCAGTTACCTCCGGACAGGGCCCTACGAGCAGTACTTC.

This clone has just a few counts. The chain combines TRBV5-1 with TRBJ1-6, with D hard to call. Trimming pared 0 bases from V and 0 bases from J, leaving 7 bases between. Germline V gene data show CDR1 as SGHRS and CDR2 as YFSETQ. The CDR3 has 16 residues. The CDR3 reads CASSLGASSYNSPLHF. As DNA, the CDR3 is TGCGCCAGCAGCTTGGGCGCGAGCTCCTATAATTCACCCCTCCACTTT. The whole variable domain, filled in from reference TRBV5-1 and TRBJ1-6, reads KAGVTQTPRYLIKTRGQQVTLSCSPISGHRSVSWYQQTPGQGLQFLFEYFSETQRNKGNFPGRFSGRQFSNSRSEMNVSTLELGDSALYLCASSLGASSYNSPLHFGNGTRLTVT.

The genes are TRBV7-9 and TRBJ1-1, with D perhaps matching TRBD1 (5 bases). The CDR3 runs 14 residues. Per the germline V gene, CDR1 is SEHNR and CDR2 is FQNEAQ (reference sequence). The V gene lost 8 bases and the J gene lost 5 bases, with 18 bases spanning the gap. CDR3 DNA sequence: TGTGCCAGCGAACACAACCAGGGTTCTACTGAAGCTTTCTTT. Translated: CASEHNQGSTEAFF.

The V and J genes are TRBV28 and TRBJ2-7; TRBD2 matches 9 bases. Trimming took 6 bases from V and 5 from J; bases not matched to a gene: 8. Looked up from germline, CDR1 is MDHEN and CDR2 is SYDVKM. The CDR3 is made up of 14 amino acids. Written as DNA, the CDR3 is TGTGCCAGCAGGACCGGGACTAGCATCGACGAGCAGTACTTC. It translates to CASRTGTSIDEQYF.

V gene TRBV5-1 combines with J gene TRBJ2-1; tentative D call: TRBD1 (6 bases). Germline V gene lookup returns CDR1 SGHRS and CDR2 YFSETQ. Trimming took 0 bases from V and 5 from J, leaving 9 bases between them. The CDR3 extends over 14 amino acids. CDR3: CASSLVPGDNEQFF. The DNA for the CDR3 is TGCGCCAGCAGCTTGGTCCCAGGGGACAATGAGCAGTTCTTC.

The chain carries TRBV5-1 and TRBJ2-7; TRBD1 might be the D (6 bases). V dropped 6 bases and J dropped 3 bases, with 13 bases sitting between them. In germline, CDR1 is SGHRS, CDR2 YFSETQ. There are 13 residues in the CDR3. Here the CDR3 reads CASTRSGDYEQYF. The CDR3 nucleotides are TGCGCCAGCACTCGTTCAGGGGACTACGAGCAGTACTTC.

The rearrangement joins TRBV30 to TRBJ1-2; D ambiguous. The CDR3 is made up of 12 amino acids. V shed 0 bases and J shed 6 bases, with 8 bases lying between them. Germline CDR1 is GTSNPN and CDR2 is SVGIG (reference sequence). The CDR3 reads CAWSVNSHGYTF. The CDR3 bases are TGTGCCTGGAGTGTAAATAGTCATGGCTACACCTTC.

The chain uses TRBV5-4 and TRBJ1-1, with TRBD1 matching over 8 bases. After removal of 4 bases from V and 3 bases from J, the junction contained 17 bases not matched to a gene. Germline loops: CDR1 SGHNT, CDR2 YYREEE (reference sequence). The CDR3 has 18 residues. The CDR3 DNA reads as TGTGCCAGCAGCCCGCGGACAGGGACGGGTGAGGTATACACTGAAGCTTTCTTT. Its protein product is CASSPRTGTGEVYTEAFF.

The chain combines TRBV5-1 with TRBJ2-1; D might be TRBD2 (6 bases). CDR3 length equals 14 residues. Looked up from germline, CDR1 is SGHRS and CDR2 is YFSETQ. Trimming removed 6 bases at V and 4 bases at J, with 14 bases between. As DNA, the CDR3 is TGCGCCAGCACCCCGGGACTCGATTACAATGAGCAGTTCTTC. Protein product: CASTPGLDYNEQFF.

The J gene is TRBJ2-2, the V gene TRBV5-1; tentative D call: TRBD2 (6 bases). There are 16 residues in the CDR3. In germline, CDR1 is SGHRS, CDR2 YFSETQ. V was cut by 5 bases and J by 2 bases, with 16 bases left in between. CDR3 coding DNA: TGCGCCAGCAGACCCCCCGGGACTGGAAACACCGGGGAGCTGTTTTTT. Protein product: CASRPPGTGNTGELFF.

Here the CDR3 reads CASSKGAGNQPQHF. CDR3 in DNA: TGTGCCAGCAGCAAAGGGGCGGGCAATCAGCCCCAGCATTTT. The V gene is TRBV21-1, the J gene TRBJ1-5. TRBV21-1 is classified as a pseudogene. This CDR3 contains 14 residues.

This chain uses TRBV9 with TRBJ2-1, with D uncertain. Trimming took off 2 bases at V and 5 bases at J, with 14 bases between the two ends. Germline V gene data show CDR1 as SGDLS and CDR2 as YYNGEE. The CDR3 contains 15 residues. CDR3 loop: CASSVMRSGDNEQFF. DNA for the CDR3: TGTGCCAGCAGCGTTATGCGAAGTGGGGACAATGAGCAGTTCTTC.

This sequence joins TRBV18 and TRBJ1-2; the D is unclear. Trimming took off 0 bases at V and 2 bases at J, with 10 bases between the two ends. Per germline, CDR1 KGHSH and CDR2 LQKENI. This CDR3 has 15 amino acids. The CDR3 reads CASSPPLAWNYGYTF. As DNA, the CDR3 is TGTGCCAGCTCACCACCGTTGGCCTGGAACTATGGCTACACCTTC.

The genes are TRBV14 and TRBJ1-3; no clear D gene. Germline CDR1 and CDR2: SGHDN and FVKESK. Deletions cut 1 base from V and 0 bases from J, with 7 bases between. The CDR3 is 15 amino acids. CDR3 region: CASSQGYLSGNTIYF. The CDR3 DNA reads as TGTGCCAGCAGCCAAGGATACCTCTCTGGAAACACCATATATTTT. Full variable domain (missing parts from reference TRBV14 and TRBJ1-3): EAGVTQFPSHSVIEKGQTVTLRCDPISGHDNLYWYRRVMGKEIKFLLHFVKESKQDESGMPNNRFLAERTGGTYSTLKVQPAELEDSGVYFCASSQGYLSGNTIYFGEGSWLTVV.

The chain has TRBV11-2 and TRBJ1-2; D gene unclear. The V end lost 0 bases, the J end lost 4 bases, and 21 bases lay between the germline ends. This CDR3 is 18 amino acids long. Germline V lookup: CDR1 SGHAT, CDR2 FQNNGV. The CDR3 nucleotides read TGTGCCAGCAGCTTAGACCGGTATGTTAGGGCTAAGGGCTATGGCTACACCTTC. As protein: CASSLDRYVRAKGYGYTF.

This chain joins TRBV4-1 and TRBJ2-1; D is perhaps TRBD1 (6 bases). V shed 4 bases and J shed 0 bases, with 10 bases lying between them. The CDR3 has 15 amino acids. Looked up from germline, CDR1 is MGHRA and CDR2 is YSYEKL. In DNA form, the CDR3 reads TGCGCCAGCAGCCGAGGACAGAGCTCCTACAATGAGCAGTTCTTC. Translating gives CASSRGQSSYNEQFF.

This clone was detected only once. The rearrangement links TRBV19 to TRBJ1-6; a possible D gene is TRBD1 (6 bases). The germline CDR1 and CDR2 sequences are LNHDA and SQIVND (reference sequence). This CDR3 region has 15 residues. The V and J ends lost 3 bases and 8 bases respectively, with 14 bases between them. CDR3 bases: TGTGCCAGTAGTATTGCCAGGGGTAGAGATTCACCCCTCCACTTT. It specifies CASSIARGRDSPLHF.

The gene calls are TRBV6-1 and TRBJ1-1; D may be TRBD1 (5 bases). The CDR3 contains 14 residues. CDR1 is MNHNS and CDR2 is SASEGT in the germline V gene. Trimming stripped 2 bases from V and 3 bases from J, with 10 bases between. The CDR3 DNA reads as TGTGCCAGCAGTGAACATAAGGGGTACACTGAAGCTTTCTTT. This encodes CASSEHKGYTEAFF.

The chain is built from TRBV5-6 and TRBJ1-2; D might be TRBD1 (6 bases). Deletions cut 4 bases from V and 5 bases from J, with 21 bases between. Germline V gene lookup returns CDR1 SGHDT and CDR2 YYEEEE. The CDR3 has 16 amino acids. CDR3 amino acids: CASSLGATAPKYGYTF. CDR3 coding DNA: TGTGCCAGCAGCCTGGGGGCGACAGCGCCCAAATATGGCTACACCTTC.

The chain links TRBV19 to TRBJ2-6, with D perhaps TRBD2 (5 bases). This CDR3 contains 15 residues. The germline V and J ends were trimmed by 7 bases and 0 bases, with 10 bases remaining between them. Germline CDR1 reads LNHDA; CDR2 reads SQIVND (reference sequence). CDR3 sequence reads: CASTPDFSGANVLTF. The CDR3 coding sequence is TGTGCCAGTACCCCGGACTTCTCTGGGGCCAACGTCCTGACTTTC.